This TCR beta chain is from a study of OX40 agonist ivuxolimab in advanced cancers. As for the study in general: Ivuxolimab, an agonist antibody against OX40 (CD134), was given to patients. The dose of intravenous ivuxolimab that patients received every 2 weeks ranged from 0.01 to 10 mg/kg.

Trimming took off 4 bases at V and 5 bases at J, with 14 bases between the two ends. The CDR3 length is 15 residues. The germline gives CDR1 MGHRA, CDR2 YSYEKL. Whole-study results and caveats: There were, on average, more expanded clones in CD8+ T cells than in CD4+. There were also nonresponders showing low normalized T-cell clonal expansion.

This clone was seen more than once but under ten times. No antigen is known for it. This table comes from immunoSEQ multiplex PCR, and its TCRdb copy is limited to in-frame clones, with some not included. The sample records about 20,000 clones, around 71% being singletons. This specimen was CD4+ or CD8+ T cells sorted from blood, taken in a trial of the OX40 agonist ivuxolimab. The genes are TRBV4-1 and TRBJ2-2; maybe TRBD1 (6 bases). The sequence was obtained from an adult with an advanced solid tumor such as melanoma, head and neck, liver or kidney cancer. CDR3 loop: CASSPTTRGTGELFF. The CDR3 nucleotides read TGCGCCAGCAGCCCCACGACGAGGGGGACCGGGGAGCTGTTTTTT.